These 5 T cell receptor beta chains share one sample of origin, sequenced in a study of Ad26.COV2.S vaccination and SARS-CoV-2 variants (TCRdb year 2021). The protocol used for the library was the immunoSEQ multiplex PCR assay. TCRdb re-hosts the immuneACCESS table, in-frame sequences only. Its copies lack some clones; in the studies checked, an unresolved V gene accounts for under half of them, and the cause for the rest is not known. This sample has 97,000 or so clones in its table, and about three quarters of those were observed once. Of the sample, roughly 17% falls within the top ten clones. The time point label here, explained by the study, means: individuals recovered from natural SARS-CoV-2 infection. Sequenced material: peripheral blood, taken after recovery from COVID-19. The receptors originated from a human donor who had recovered from COVID-19.

This clone was detected a few times. J is TRBJ1-5 and V is TRBV7-9; D remains unclear. Deletions cut 2 bases from V and 7 bases from J, with 12 bases between. This CDR3 has 14 amino acids. The germline V gene encodes CDR1 SEHNR and CDR2 FQNEAQ (reference sequence). The CDR3 spells CASSLTGERQPQHF. In DNA, the CDR3 is TGTGCCAGCAGCTTAACGGGAGAACGGCAGCCCCAGCATTTT.

This chain uses TRBV28 with TRBJ2-7, with unresolved D. This CDR3 has 11 amino acids. The germline gives CDR1 MDHEN, CDR2 SYDVKM. V was clipped by 7 bases and J by 6 bases, with 10 bases between them. The DNA for the CDR3 is TGTGCCAGCACTACAGTACGCGAGCAGTACTTC. This gives the protein CASTTVREQYF.

The chain is built from TRBV12-3 or TRBV12-4 and TRBJ1-6; D might be TRBD1 (5 bases). This CDR3 region has 13 residues. Trimming removed 4 bases from V and 5 bases from J, with 6 bases in between. The CDR3 bases are TGTGCCAGCAGTTGGGGCGATAATTCACCCCTCCACTTT. Protein sequence: CASSWGDNSPLHF.

The rearrangement joins TRBV11-2 to TRBJ2-5; the D is unclear. CDR1 SGHAT and CDR2 FQNNGV come from the germline V gene. V shed 1 base and J shed 5 bases, with 8 bases lying between them. The CDR3 runs 13 residues. The CDR3, as DNA: TGTGCCAGCAGCTTAGGAGAATCGGAGACCCAGTACTTC. Amino acids: CASSLGESETQYF. The full variable domain, with the rest looked up from reference TRBV11-2 and TRBJ2-5, is EAGVAQSPRYKIIEKRQSVAFWCNPISGHATLYWYQQILGQGPKLLIQFQNNGVVDDSQLPKDRFSAERLKGVDSTLKIQPAKLEDSAVYLCASSLGESETQYFGPGTRLLVL.

The rearrangement links TRBV7-2 to TRBJ2-3; no firm D call. This CDR3 has 13 amino acids. V lost 1 base and J 9 bases, leaving 11 bases between the germline ends. CDR1 is SGHTA, CDR2 FQGNSA, per germline. The CDR3 bases are TGTGCCAGCAGCTTAGAGCCTGTCGCAACGCAGTATTTT. Its translation is CASSLEPVATQYF.